A single sample gave rise to the 22 T cell receptor beta chains below, sequenced in a study of blood T cell repertoires in COVID-19. TCRdb keeps only in-frame clones here, not all; method: immunoSEQ multiplex PCR. This sample has around 280,000 clones, with about 90% found just once. The sequenced sample consisted of PBMCs or T cells enriched from blood (not recorded which). These receptors all stem from a woman aged 18 to 35 with acute COVID-19.

The V gene is TRBV19, the J gene TRBJ1-6, with a weak D call TRBD1 (5 bases). The V end lost 6 bases, the J end lost 0 bases, and 9 bases lay between the germline ends. This CDR3 contains 15 residues. Germline V gene sequence: CDR1 LNHDA, CDR2 SQIVND (reference sequence). The DNA for the CDR3 is TGTGCCAGTAGCGAACAGGTCTCCTATAATTCACCCCTCCACTTT. Its translation is CASSEQVSYNSPLHF.

V is TRBV11-2 and J is TRBJ1-2, with TRBD1 identical over 7 bases. Losses at the gene ends were 3 bases for V and 4 bases for J; bases not matched to a gene: 5. Germline assignment: CDR1 SGHAT and CDR2 FQNNGV. This CDR3 contains 14 residues. CDR3 loop: CASSLAGDSYGYTF. In DNA, the CDR3 is TGTGCCAGCAGCTTGGCCGGGGACAGCTATGGCTACACCTTC.

CDR3 bases: TGTGCCAGCAGCGAGGGACTAGCGGGGACGACGAACACCGGGGAGCTGTTTTTT. Translating gives CASSEGLAGTTNTGELFF. The chain is built from TRBV5-4 and TRBJ2-2; 13 bases are shared with TRBD2. Germline V gene data show CDR1 as SGHNT and CDR2 as YYREEE (reference sequence). The junction had 6 bases not matched to a gene; V was cut back by 4 bases and J by 0 bases. This CDR3 comprises 18 residues.

This chain connects TRBV6-5 to TRBJ1-4; 9 nucleotides match TRBD1. The CDR3 is 15 residues long. CDR1 MNHEY and CDR2 SVGAGI come from the germline V gene. Unmatched junction bases numbered 9, after V lost 6 bases and J lost 7 bases. Written as DNA, the CDR3 is TGTGCCAGCAGACAGGGGGCGCAGGTCGTTGAAAAACTGTTTTTT. This encodes CASRQGAQVVEKLFF.

V is TRBV29-1 and J is TRBJ2-3, with D tentatively TRBD2 (6 bases). V shed 7 bases and J shed 2 bases, with 10 bases lying between them. Germline V lookup: CDR1 SQVTM, CDR2 ANQGSEA. The CDR3 contains 12 residues. The DNA for the CDR3 is TGCAGCGCTAGGGACTCCACAGATACGCAGTATTTT. It encodes CSARDSTDTQYF.

The chain couples TRBV3-1 (or the pseudogene TRBV3-2) to TRBJ2-1; the match to TRBD2 covers 8 bases. The CDR3 totals 16 residues. Losses at the gene ends were 4 bases for V and 4 bases for J; bases not matched to a gene: 9. Per germline, CDR1 LGHDT and CDR2 YNNKEL (reference sequence). Here the CDR3 DNA reads TGTGCCAGCAGCCTGAGGACTAGCCCCATATACAATGAGCAGTTCTTC. This encodes CASSLRTSPIYNEQFF.

V gene TRBV27 combines with J gene TRBJ2-1, with unresolved D. The germline gives CDR1 MNHEY, CDR2 SMNVEV (reference sequence). The CDR3 length is 13 residues. V was trimmed by 7 bases and J by 3 bases, leaving 10 bases between them. Here the CDR3 reads CASKLSDYNEQFF. The DNA of the CDR3 is TGTGCCAGCAAACTATCGGACTACAATGAGCAGTTCTTC.

The chain combines TRBV19 with TRBJ2-3; D possibly corresponds to TRBD1 (6 bases). The CDR3 extends over 14 amino acids. Germline V gives CDR1 LNHDA, CDR2 SQIVND (reference sequence). V lost 8 bases and J 2 bases, leaving 14 bases between the germline ends. CDR3 in amino acids: CASSDRANTDTQYF. Here the CDR3 DNA reads TGTGCCAGTTCGGACAGAGCCAACACAGATACGCAGTATTTT.

For the CDR3, the DNA is TGTGCCTGGGATCGGGACAGGGCGAACACTGAAGCTTTCTTT. It yields the protein CAWDRDRANTEAFF. V gene TRBV30 combines with J gene TRBJ1-1; TRBD1 aligns across 9 bases. The V gene end was trimmed by 5 bases and the J gene end by 1 base; junction bases not matched to a gene: 5. This CDR3 has 14 amino acids. CDR1 is GTSNPN, CDR2 SVGIG, per germline (reference sequence).

The rearrangement links TRBV10-3 to TRBJ2-3; D is perhaps TRBD1 (5 bases). CDR3 size: 17 residues. V was clipped by 6 bases and J by 0 bases, with 19 bases between them. The germline gives CDR1 ENHRY, CDR2 SYGVKD. The CDR3 spells CAIRDPGQETSTDTQYF. Here the CDR3 DNA reads TGTGCCATCAGGGATCCTGGACAAGAAACTAGCACAGATACGCAGTATTTT.

The chain uses TRBV27 and TRBJ2-7; D is possibly TRBD2 (5 bases). Germline CDR1 is MNHEY and CDR2 is SMNVEV (reference sequence). Trimming took 7 bases from V and 0 from J, leaving 13 bases between them. This CDR3 region has 14 residues. CDR3 DNA sequence: TGTGCCAGCAAAGTCGTCGGAGGCTCCTACGAGCAGTACTTC. It is translated as CASKVVGGSYEQYF.

This chain connects TRBV11-2 to TRBJ2-7; D remains ambiguous. The length of the CDR3 is 13 residues. From germline, CDR1 is SGHAT and CDR2 FQNNGV. Trimming removed 5 bases at V and 0 bases at J, with 8 bases between. The CDR3 DNA sequence: TGTGCCAGCAGCCGCAGAACCTCCTACGAGCAGTACTTC. Translated: CASSRRTSYEQYF.

V and J are TRBV5-5 and TRBJ2-5; a possible D gene is TRBD2 (5 bases). CDR3 size: 16 residues. V lost 7 bases, J lost 4 bases, and 23 bases lay in between. Germline values: CDR1 SGHKS, CDR2 YYEKEE (reference sequence). CDR3 sequence: CASCPPVRGSGETQYF. The CDR3 nucleotides are TGTGCCAGCTGCCCTCCTGTTCGCGGGTCGGGAGAGACCCAGTACTTC.

This chain links TRBV2 with TRBJ1-1, with no clear D. Germline V gene data show CDR1 as SNHLY and CDR2 as FYNNEI. V was cut by 1 base and J by 7 bases, with 4 bases left in between. There are 11 residues in the CDR3. CDR3 DNA sequence: TGTGCCAGCAGTGAAGGAGTTGAAGCTTTCTTT. Amino acid sequence: CASSEGVEAFF.

The chain couples TRBV4-2 to TRBJ2-1; tentatively, D is TRBD1 (5 bases). Germline CDR1 is LGHNA and CDR2 is YNFKEQ. The CDR3 has 13 residues. Trimming removed 3 bases at V and 8 bases at J, with 11 bases between. The CDR3 DNA sequence: TGTGCCAGCAGCCAGGTACAGGATTATGAGCAGTTCTTC. Protein sequence: CASSQVQDYEQFF.

The rearrangement links TRBV2 to TRBJ2-6; 8 bases align to TRBD1. V gave up 4 bases and J gave up 7 bases; unmatched junction bases: 12. CDR3 length: 17 residues. Germline V gene lookup returns CDR1 SNHLY and CDR2 FYNNEI. The CDR3 DNA reads as TGTGCCAGCAGTGCCTTCCAGGGGGCGTTGATAGCCAACGTCCTGACTTTC. Its translation is CASSAFQGALIANVLTF.

V usage is TRBV4-1 and J usage is TRBJ2-1; 7 bases align to TRBD2. Per germline, CDR1 MGHRA and CDR2 YSYEKL. The V segment lost 3 bases and the J segment 7 bases; nucleotides outside the gene matches: 9. There are 15 residues in the CDR3. The DNA for the CDR3 is TGCGCCAGCAGCCACCTTGGACTAGTTACGAATGAGCAGTTCTTC. Protein product: CASSHLGLVTNEQFF.

This chain joins TRBV24-1 and TRBJ1-5; TRBD1 is a possible D gene (5 bases). Germline V gene sequence: CDR1 KGHDR, CDR2 SFDVKD. The V gene lost 8 bases and the J gene lost 2 bases, with 18 bases spanning the gap. CDR3 length: 16 residues. CDR3 residues: CATMAGDRGGNQPQHF. The CDR3 DNA reads as TGTGCCACCATGGCGGGGGACCGGGGTGGCAATCAGCCCCAGCATTTT.

V and J are TRBV6-5 and TRBJ1-2; D may be TRBD1 (5 bases). This CDR3 contains 13 residues. Germline V lookup: CDR1 MNHEY, CDR2 SVGAGI. Trimming cost V 7 bases and J 2 bases, with 11 bases left between them. DNA of the CDR3: TGTGCCAGCACCCCGGGACTGAACTATGGCTACACCTTC. Translating it yields CASTPGLNYGYTF.

This chain joins TRBV7-8 and TRBJ1-1; D possibly corresponds to TRBD1 (5 bases). Germline-derived CDR1 and CDR2 are SGHVS and FQNEAQ. Trimming took 5 bases from V and 5 from J, leaving 12 bases between them. This CDR3 is 13 amino acids long. The CDR3 region has the DNA TGTGCCAGCAGCATGCTCGGGGGGACTGAAGCTTTCTTT. It yields the protein CASSMLGGTEAFF.

The rearrangement uses TRBV4-1 and TRBJ1-5; no firm D call. CDR3 length: 14 amino acids. The germline gives CDR1 MGHRA, CDR2 YSYEKL. V was pared by 0 bases and J by 1 base, with 4 bases between. The CDR3 sequence is CASSQDGSNQPQHF. DNA of the CDR3: TGCGCCAGCAGCCAAGACGGGAGCAATCAGCCCCAGCATTTT.

The rearrangement links TRBV30 to TRBJ1-2; D is possibly TRBD1 (6 bases). V lost 5 bases and J lost 8, with 18 bases in between. The CDR3 extends over 13 amino acids. In germline, CDR1 is GTSNPN, CDR2 SVGIG (reference sequence). The CDR3, as DNA: TGTGCCTGGGGGCGAAAGACAGGCTACGGCTACACCTTC. Its translation is CAWGRKTGYGYTF.